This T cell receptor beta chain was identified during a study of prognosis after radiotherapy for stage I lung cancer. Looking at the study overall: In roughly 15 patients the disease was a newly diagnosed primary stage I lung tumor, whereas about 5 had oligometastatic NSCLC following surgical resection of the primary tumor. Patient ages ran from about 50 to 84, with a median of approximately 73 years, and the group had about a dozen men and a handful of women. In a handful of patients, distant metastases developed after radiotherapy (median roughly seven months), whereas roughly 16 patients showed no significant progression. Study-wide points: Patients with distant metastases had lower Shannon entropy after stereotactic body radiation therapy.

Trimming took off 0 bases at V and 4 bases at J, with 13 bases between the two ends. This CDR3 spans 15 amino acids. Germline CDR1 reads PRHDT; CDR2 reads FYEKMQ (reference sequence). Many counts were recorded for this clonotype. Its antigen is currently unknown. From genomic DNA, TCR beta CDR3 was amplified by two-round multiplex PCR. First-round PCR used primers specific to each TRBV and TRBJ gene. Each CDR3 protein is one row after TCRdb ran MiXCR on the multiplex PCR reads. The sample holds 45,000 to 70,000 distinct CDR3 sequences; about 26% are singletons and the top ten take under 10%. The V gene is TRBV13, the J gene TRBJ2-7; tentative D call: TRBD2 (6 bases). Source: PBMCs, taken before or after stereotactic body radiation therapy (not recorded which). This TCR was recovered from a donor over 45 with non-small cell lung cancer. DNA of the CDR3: TGTGCCAGCAGCTTAGGGGAGGGTAGGGGTTACGAGCAGTACTTC. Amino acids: CASSLGEGRGYEQYF.